What follows describes a single TCR beta chain. Its antigen is undetermined. 13 Jbeta primers and 60 Vbeta primers were used for the PCR. Measured with immunoSEQ multiplex PCR; TCRdb has only the in-frame clones, and not every one. The table for this sample gives roughly 39,000 clones. Germline CDR1 MNHNS, CDR2 SASEGT. The V and J ends lost 5 bases and 0 bases respectively, with 10 bases between them. CDR3 size: 14 residues. The data were obtained in a study of cytomegalovirus exposure and HLA in healthy donors. Study-wide findings and caveats: Three CMV-associated chains proved CMV antigen-specific in vitro. Being productive about 87% or about 30% of the time was typical of most TCR beta V segments in an earlier analysis. Compared with the approximately 680-donor mean, an Asian-associated ancestry cluster reportedly had fewer N-insertions, according to a later analysis.

The chain recombines TRBV6-1 with TRBJ1-1; the D gene is possibly TRBD1 (6 bases). Sequencing used PBMCs. The sequence came from a woman aged 30 to 39 in good health and CMV-seropositive. In nucleotides, the CDR3 is TGTGCCAGCAGTCTCGGACAGTTGAACACTGAAGCTTTCTTT. It codes for CASSLGQLNTEAFF.